This T cell receptor beta chain appears in the sequencing data of a study of shared clonotypes between healthy human individuals. As for this clone: No antigen is known for it.

Naive CD8 cells lacked CD45RO and underwent positive selection for CCR7, leaving out terminally differentiated effector memory CD45RA+ cells. Assay runs were performed at deep level. Profiling relied on immunoSEQ multiplex PCR, and the TCRdb table lists in-frame clones only, not all of them. The table includes about 2,200,000 clones, 93% detected once. There are 16 residues in the CDR3. The germline V gene has CDR1 SGHTA and CDR2 FQGNSA. The V and J ends lost 5 bases and 2 bases, in that order; junction bases with no gene match: 3. Broader study findings: Represented diversity, genetic and exposure-history alike, was limited by few donors. Between four donors, naive CD4 clonotypes were shared at a level of roughly 5.5%. Generation probabilities were higher for clonotypes shared across all four sorted-subset donors than for unshared ones.

The gene calls are TRBV7-2 and TRBJ2-3; TRBD2 agrees at 14 bases. The material sequenced was naive CD8+ T cells from PBMCs. This sequence originates from a man in his late teens or twenties in good health. Some clones in this sample may be carry-over from other donors' samples. Here the CDR3 DNA reads TGTGCCAGCAGCCTGACTAGCGGGAGGGCCACAGATACGCAGTATTTT. It is translated as CASSLTSGRATDTQYF.